Below, 26 T cell receptor beta chains from the same sample are listed, as sequenced in a study of shared clonotypes between healthy human individuals. Clones were sequenced by immunoSEQ multiplex PCR, and TCRdb holds only the in-frame ones, with some missing. The sample records a few hundred thousand clones, about nine tenths being singletons. The material sequenced was memory CD8+ T cells sorted from blood. Regarding subset: CD45RO+ cells pooled with CCR7-negative TemRA cells. Receptor source: a man between 18 and 29 years old in good health.

CDR3 sequence reads: CASTPTGESYGYTF. The CDR3 nucleotides read TGTGCCAGTACCCCGACAGGGGAGAGCTATGGCTACACCTTC. The chain links TRBV19 to TRBJ1-2, with 8 positions matching TRBD1. CDR1 is LNHDA, CDR2 SQIVND, per germline (reference sequence). The CDR3 runs 14 residues. V shed 7 bases and J 4 bases; nucleotides not matched to a gene: 8.

V gene TRBV2 combines with J gene TRBJ2-7, with TRBD2 matching over 9 bases. With 0 bases clipped from V and 2 bases from J, the junction kept 8 bases outside the gene matches. There are 17 residues in the CDR3. CDR1 SNHLY and CDR2 FYNNEI come from the germline V gene. CDR3 amino acids: CASSEATGLAPTYEQYF. The CDR3, as DNA: TGTGCCAGCAGTGAAGCGACCGGACTAGCGCCAACCTACGAGCAGTACTTC.

This sequence joins TRBV6-1 and TRBJ1-2; D not resolved. V shed 3 bases and J shed 0 bases, with 11 bases lying between them. Germline values: CDR1 MNHNS, CDR2 SASEGT. This CDR3 has 15 residues. CDR3 residues: CASSEYPVPNYGYTF. The CDR3 bases are TGTGCCAGCAGTGAGTACCCGGTGCCTAACTATGGCTACACCTTC.

The chain links TRBV7-8 to TRBJ2-5; 7 bases fit TRBD1. Germline values: CDR1 SGHVS, CDR2 FQNEAQ. The J segment lost 4 bases and the V segment lost 5 bases, leaving 10 bases of the junction unmatched. This CDR3 spans 15 amino acids. Here the CDR3 DNA reads TGTGCCAGCAGCCATACACGGGACAGTCTAGAGACCCAGTACTTC. It codes for CASSHTRDSLETQYF.

The gene calls are TRBV9 and TRBJ1-1; D remains unclear. Trimming left V 0 bases short and J 0 bases short, with 9 bases between. Germline lookup yields CDR1 SGDLS and CDR2 YYNGEE. The CDR3 covers 15 residues. CDR3 region: CASSVVPDMNTEAFF. For the CDR3, the DNA is TGTGCCAGCAGCGTAGTTCCAGACATGAACACTGAAGCTTTCTTT.

The J gene is TRBJ1-6, the V gene TRBV5-4; TRBD1 is a possible D gene (5 bases). Germline lookup yields CDR1 SGHNT and CDR2 YYREEE (reference sequence). The V end lost 7 bases, the J end lost 6 bases, and 11 bases lay between the germline ends. The CDR3 runs 13 residues. CDR3 residues: CASGRGGNSPLHF. CDR3 bases: TGTGCCAGCGGACGGGGCGGTAATTCACCCCTCCACTTT. The full variable domain, its missing parts supplied by reference TRBV5-4 and TRBJ1-6, is ETGVTQSPTHLIKTRGQQVTLRCSSQSGHNTVSWYQQALGQGPQFIFQYYREEENGRGNFPPRFSGLQFPNYSSELNVNALELDDSALYLCASGRGGNSPLHFGNGTRLTVT.

The chain employs TRBV30 and TRBJ2-7, with 7 bases aligning to TRBD1. The germline gives CDR1 GTSNPN, CDR2 SVGIG (reference sequence). Losses at the gene ends were 1 base for V and 4 bases for J; bases not matched to a gene: 7. The CDR3 extends over 14 amino acids. The CDR3 nucleotides read TGTGCCTGGAGTGACCACAGGGGTTTATACGAGCAGTACTTC. Its translation is CAWSDHRGLYEQYF.

The chain links TRBV9 to TRBJ2-7; 8 bases are shared with TRBD1. Germline CDR1 reads SGDLS; CDR2 reads YYNGEE. The CDR3 totals 15 residues. V shed 3 bases and J 0 bases; nucleotides not matched to a gene: 5. The CDR3 coding sequence is TGTGCCAGCAGCGCTGGACAGGGATACTCCTACGAGCAGTACTTC. This translates into CASSAGQGYSYEQYF. Variable domain in full (rest from reference TRBV9 and TRBJ2-7): DSGVTQTPKHLITATGQRVTLRCSPRSGDLSVYWYQQSLDQGLQFLIQYYNGEERAKGNILERFSAQQFPDLHSELNLSSLELGDSALYFCASSAGQGYSYEQYFGPGTRLTVT.

The chain has TRBV6-6 and TRBJ2-7, with D unclear. Between the trimmed V and J ends, which lost 2 bases and 1 base, there was a span of 12 bases. In germline, CDR1 is MNHNY, CDR2 SVGAGI (reference sequence). This CDR3 is built from 15 residues. CDR3 in amino acids: CASSYGGLHSYEQYF. For the CDR3, the DNA is TGTGCCAGCAGTTACGGTGGCCTTCATTCCTACGAGCAGTACTTC.

The V call is TRBV6-1, the J call TRBJ1-6; the D is unclear. The V end lost 7 bases, the J end lost 0 bases, and 10 bases lay between the germline ends. Germline V CDR1 and CDR2: MNHNS, SASEGT. CDR3 length: 15 residues. The CDR3, as DNA: TGTGCCAGCAACAGAGACGTCTCCTATAATTCACCCCTCCACTTT. Amino acids: CASNRDVSYNSPLHF.

The chain combines TRBV4-1 with TRBJ1-2, with TRBD1 as a possible D gene (5 bases). The germline CDR1 and CDR2 sequences are MGHRA and YSYEKL. The CDR3 totals 16 residues. The germline V and J ends were trimmed by 3 bases and 6 bases, with 20 bases remaining between them. The CDR3 region has the DNA TGCGCCAGCAGCCATCTTAGGGCCGGGACTCTCCATGGCTACACCTTC. It yields the protein CASSHLRAGTLHGYTF.

The chain uses TRBV27 and TRBJ2-7, with D hard to call. V was trimmed by 5 bases and J by 2 bases, leaving 13 bases between them. The CDR3 is 14 amino acids. Germline assignment: CDR1 MNHEY and CDR2 SMNVEV (reference sequence). DNA for the CDR3: TGTGCCAGCAGTAGACTCCCGAACACCTACGAGCAGTACTTC. As protein: CASSRLPNTYEQYF.

About this clone itself: This same CDR3 is encoded by further DNA sequences in the sample. The chain has TRBV11-2 and TRBJ2-3; no clear D. The CDR3 runs 12 residues. Trimming shortened V by 3 bases and J by 2 bases, and 3 bases separated the two germline ends. The V gene's germline CDR1 is SGHAT and CDR2 FQNNGV. The CDR3 DNA reads as TGTGCCAGCAGCTTTATCACAGATACGCAGTATTTT. This translates into CASSFITDTQYF.

The chain is built from TRBV7-6 and TRBJ1-5; D perhaps matches TRBD1 (6 bases). The CDR3 runs 15 residues. Trimming left V 2 bases short and J 5 bases short, with 13 bases between. Germline V gene sequence: CDR1 SGHVS, CDR2 FNYEAQ. CDR3 in DNA: TGTGCCAGCAGCTTAAGTGACAGGTCCGATCAGCCCCAGCATTTT. It specifies CASSLSDRSDQPQHF.

This chain joins TRBV6-6 and TRBJ2-7; the D is unclear. V gave up 3 bases and J gave up 2 bases, with 8 bases separating them. From germline, CDR1 is MNHNY and CDR2 SVGAGI (reference sequence). The CDR3 runs to 13 residues. CDR3 amino acids: CASSYYRAYEQYF. Here the CDR3 DNA reads TGTGCCAGCAGTTATTATAGGGCCTACGAGCAGTACTTC.

This clone was observed a few times. The chain uses TRBV13 and TRBJ2-1, with D possibly TRBD2 on 8 matching bases. V lost 0 bases and J lost 4, with 16 bases in between. The CDR3 runs 17 residues. Germline CDR1 PRHDT, CDR2 FYEKMQ (reference sequence). CDR3 nucleotides: TGTGCCAGCAGCTTAGGCGGGGGGGGACAGAGGTACAATGAGCAGTTCTTC. As protein: CASSLGGGGQRYNEQFF.

The CDR3 DNA sequence: TGTGCCAGCAGTTTAGGCTCGCATGAGCAGTTCTTC. Protein product: CASSLGSHEQFF. The rearrangement joins TRBV28 to TRBJ2-1; D not resolved. The V end lost 2 bases, the J end lost 8 bases, and 7 bases lay between the germline ends. The CDR3 consists of 12 residues. Germline V CDR1 and CDR2: MDHEN, SYDVKM.

The V and J genes are TRBV27 and TRBJ1-1, with TRBD1 as a possible D gene (5 bases). V was clipped by 1 base and J by 0 bases, with 9 bases between them. CDR1 and CDR2 from the germline V gene are MNHEY and SMNVEV (reference sequence). The CDR3 runs 15 residues. The CDR3 spells CASSLWRGLNTEAFF. In DNA form, the CDR3 reads TGTGCCAGCAGTTTATGGCGGGGCTTGAACACTGAAGCTTTCTTT.

The chain is built from TRBV7-9 and TRBJ1-1; unclear D gene. Trimming pared 8 bases from V and 3 bases from J, leaving 13 bases between. Germline assignment: CDR1 SEHNR and CDR2 FQNEAQ (reference sequence). The CDR3 has 13 residues. CDR3: CASEGYKYTEAFF. CDR3 coding DNA: TGTGCCAGCGAGGGTTACAAATACACTGAAGCTTTCTTT. Drawing the rest from reference TRBV7-9 and TRBJ1-1, the complete variable domain is DTGVSQNPRHKITKRGQNVTFRCDPISEHNRLYWYRQTLGQGPEFLTYFQNEAQLEKSRLLSDRFSAERPKGSFSTLEIQRTEQGDSAMYLCASEGYKYTEAFFGQGTRLTVV.

The chain links TRBV2 to TRBJ2-3, with 7 bases identical to TRBD1. After removal of 10 bases from V and 5 bases from J, the junction contained 3 bases not matched to a gene. CDR3 length: 11 residues. Per the germline V gene, CDR1 is SNHLY and CDR2 is FYNNEI. The CDR3 spells CAIQGVDTQYF. CDR3 DNA sequence: TGTGCCATCCAGGGGGTAGATACGCAGTATTTT.

V gene TRBV11-2 combines with J gene TRBJ1-2, with D possibly TRBD1 on 6 matching bases. The CDR3 contains 14 residues. In germline, CDR1 is SGHAT, CDR2 FQNNGV. The V end was cut by 1 base, the J end by 9 bases, with 15 bases between. This chain's CDR3 is CASSLGGGESSYTF. DNA for the CDR3: TGTGCCAGCAGCTTAGGGGGGGGCGAGTCGAGCTACACCTTC.

Regarding this clone: The junction departs from germline at one end; a sequencing error may be responsible. The V call is TRBV7-7, the J call TRBJ2-6; D not resolved. The CDR3 has 15 residues. Germline V gives CDR1 SSHAT, CDR2 FNYEAQ (reference sequence). For the CDR3, the DNA is TGTGCTAGCAGCTCGTCGCAGTCTGGGGCCAACGTCCTGACTTTC. Translating it yields CASSSSQSGANVLTF.

V and J are TRBV6-1 and TRBJ2-7, with 8 bases identical to TRBD1. CDR1 and CDR2 from the germline V gene are MNHNS and SASEGT. The CDR3 runs to 14 residues. V lost 3 bases, J lost 5 bases, and 6 bases stayed unmatched. The CDR3 coding sequence is TGTGCCAGCAGTGACTGGACAGGGTCTCACGAGCAGTACTTC. The encoded protein is CASSDWTGSHEQYF.

This chain joins TRBV6-6 and TRBJ1-2; weak D call: TRBD1 (6 bases). The CDR3 is 14 amino acids. V lost 2 bases and J lost 5, with 12 bases in between. Germline loops: CDR1 MNHNY, CDR2 SVGAGI (reference sequence). CDR3 in DNA: TGTGCCAGCAGTTACGGCAGGGGAAGATATGGCTACACCTTC. Translated, it gives CASSYGRGRYGYTF.

The rearrangement joins TRBV25-1 to TRBJ2-7, with D maybe TRBD1 (6 bases). The length of the CDR3 is 13 residues. From germline, CDR1 is MGHDK and CDR2 SYGVNS. Trimming stripped 8 bases from V and 2 bases from J, with 13 bases between. CDR3: CASALGAAYEQYF. DNA for the CDR3: TGTGCCAGCGCACTGGGGGCTGCCTACGAGCAGTACTTC.

This clone has just a few counts. Other DNA sequences in the same sample also yield this CDR3. The chain is built from TRBV5-1 and TRBJ1-1; TRBD1 matches 7 bases. The V gene end was trimmed by 4 bases and the J gene end by 2 bases; junction bases not matched to a gene: 5. Germline V lookup: CDR1 SGHRS, CDR2 YFSETQ. This CDR3 has 14 amino acids. CDR3 amino acids: CASSRTGVNTEAFF. In DNA form, the CDR3 reads TGCGCCAGCAGCAGGACAGGAGTCAACACTGAAGCTTTCTTT.